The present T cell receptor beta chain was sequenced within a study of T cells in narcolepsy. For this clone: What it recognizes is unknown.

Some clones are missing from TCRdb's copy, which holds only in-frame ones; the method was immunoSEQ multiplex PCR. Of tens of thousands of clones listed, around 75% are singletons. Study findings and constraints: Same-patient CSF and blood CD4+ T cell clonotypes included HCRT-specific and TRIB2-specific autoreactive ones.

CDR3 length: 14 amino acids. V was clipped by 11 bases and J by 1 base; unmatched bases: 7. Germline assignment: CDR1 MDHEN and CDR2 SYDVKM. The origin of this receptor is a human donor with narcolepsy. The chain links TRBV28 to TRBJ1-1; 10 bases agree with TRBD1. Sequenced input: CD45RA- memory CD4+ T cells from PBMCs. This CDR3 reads CAGRTGGTNTEAFF. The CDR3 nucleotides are TGTGCCGGTAGGACAGGGGGTACGAACACTGAAGCTTTCTTT.